Detailed here is one T cell receptor (beta chain). The antigen remains undetermined. It was with 60 Vbeta and 13 Jbeta primers that the PCR ran. Produced via immunoSEQ multiplex PCR; TCRdb's table is partial and in-frame only. Of 120,000 to 150,000 clones in the sample, roughly 10% were seen once. This sample was taken from a study of cytomegalovirus exposure and HLA in healthy donors. Study as a whole: Clustering assigned about 79% of the approximately 390 genotyped donors to the Caucasian-associated ancestry cluster.

CDR3 length equals 16 residues. Germline V CDR1 and CDR2: MDHEN, SYDVKM. J gave up 0 bases and V 11 bases, and 12 bases lay outside the gene matches. The study, taken as a whole, reports: Exclusion as indistinguishable affected some V segments, including TRBV6-2 and TRBV6-3.

The sequencing sample was made of PBMCs. The clonotype was recovered from a male donor in good health and CMV-seronegative. The chain employs TRBV28 and TRBJ1-5, with 8 bases identical to TRBD1. The CDR3 loop is CAGTRQGASSNQPQHF. The CDR3 nucleotides read TGTGCCGGAACTAGGCAGGGGGCAAGTAGCAATCAGCCCCAGCATTTT. The whole variable domain, remainder taken from reference TRBV28 and TRBJ1-5, is DVKVTQSSRYLVKRTGEKVFLECVQDMDHENMFWYRQDPGLGLRLIYFSYDVKMKEKGDIPEGYSVSREKKERFSLILESASTNQTSMYLCAGTRQGASSNQPQHFGDGTRLSIL.